These 21 T cell receptor beta chains were sequenced from one sample in a study of cytomegalovirus exposure and HLA in healthy donors. Primers included in the PCR were 60 Vbeta and 13 Jbeta primers. The assay was immunoSEQ multiplex PCR, and TCRdb's table has in-frame clones only and misses some. The sample's table shows 120,000 to 150,000 clones. The source material was PBMCs. Every receptor here comes from a woman between 50 and 59 years old in good health and CMV-seronegative.

The genes are TRBV19 and TRBJ2-3; 9 positions match TRBD2. The CDR3 has 15 amino acids. Germline V gene sequence: CDR1 LNHDA, CDR2 SQIVND (reference sequence). With 5 bases clipped from V and 2 bases from J, the junction kept 5 bases outside the gene matches. As DNA, the CDR3 is TGTGCCAGTAGTGTGACTAGCGGATTCACAGATACGCAGTATTTT. Translation gives CASSVTSGFTDTQYF.

V is TRBV7-8 and J is TRBJ2-7; possibly TRBD2 for D (5 bases). V shed 2 bases and J shed 1 base, with 24 bases lying between them. The V gene's germline CDR1 is SGHVS and CDR2 FQNEAQ. CDR3 length: 19 amino acids. The chain's CDR3 is CASSLRATSLIRGSYEQYF. The CDR3 DNA is TGTGCCAGCAGCTTAAGAGCGACGTCGTTGATACGGGGATCCTACGAGCAGTACTTC.

This sequence joins TRBV28 and TRBJ1-3, with 7 bases lining up with TRBD1. After removal of 3 bases from V and 4 bases from J, the junction contained 3 bases not matched to a gene. The germline V gene has CDR1 MDHEN and CDR2 SYDVKM. CDR3 length: 14 residues. CDR3 protein: CASSLVQGGNTIYF. CDR3 DNA sequence: TGTGCCAGCAGTTTGGTACAGGGGGGAAACACCATATATTTT.

CDR3 protein: CAWSAPGYYGELFF. For the CDR3, the DNA is TGTGCCTGGAGTGCCCCCGGGTATTACGGGGAGCTGTTTTTT. V and J are TRBV30 and TRBJ2-2; D ambiguous. The V end lost 1 base, the J end lost 7 bases, and 13 bases lay between the germline ends. The CDR3 totals 14 residues. CDR1 and CDR2 from the germline V gene are GTSNPN and SVGIG (reference sequence).

On this clone itself: This CDR3 is also generated by other DNA sequences in the sample. CDR3 DNA sequence: TGCGCCAGCAGCCTAACTAGCGGGGCGGAGACCCAGTACTTC. Residues: CASSLTSGAETQYF. The chain links TRBV4-1 to TRBJ2-5, with 10 nucleotides matching TRBD2. The CDR3 totals 14 residues. The germline CDR1 and CDR2 sequences are MGHRA and YSYEKL. Trimming cost V 4 bases and J 5 bases; bases outside gene matches: 4.

The chain links TRBV5-1 to TRBJ2-5; the match to TRBD2 covers 14 bases. Germline assignment: CDR1 SGHRS and CDR2 YFSETQ. There are 18 residues in the CDR3. Trimming took 4 bases from V and 2 from J; bases not matched to a gene: 10. The CDR3 DNA sequence: TGCGCCAGCAGCGCGGGACTAGCGGGAGCTCGGGGGCAAGAGACCCAGTACTTC. Its protein product is CASSAGLAGARGQETQYF.

This sequence joins TRBV4-3 and TRBJ2-2; D is perhaps TRBD1 (6 bases). Trimming took 5 bases from V and 8 from J, leaving 21 bases between them. Germline CDR1 is LGHNA and CDR2 is YSLEER. The CDR3 contains 16 residues. CDR3 in amino acids: CASSSLGRGPVGELFF. The CDR3 DNA sequence: TGCGCCAGCAGCAGCCTGGGCAGGGGCCCCGTGGGGGAGCTGTTTTTT.

The chain joins TRBV7-9 to TRBJ1-2; 7 bases are a match to TRBD1. The CDR3 has 15 amino acids. Germline loops: CDR1 SEHNR, CDR2 FQNEAQ (reference sequence). V gave up 8 bases and J gave up 0 bases; unmatched junction bases: 9. The CDR3 region is CASARGTATNYGYTF. In DNA, the CDR3 is TGTGCCAGCGCTAGAGGGACAGCAACTAACTATGGCTACACCTTC.

The chain combines TRBV5-4 with TRBJ2-7; 13 nucleotides agree with TRBD2. Germline V lookup: CDR1 SGHNT, CDR2 YYREEE (reference sequence). This CDR3 region has 17 residues. J gave up 7 bases and V 3 bases, and 13 bases lay outside the gene matches. CDR3 amino acids: CASSWGTGTSGVREQYF. The CDR3 nucleotides read TGTGCCAGCAGCTGGGGGACCGGGACTAGCGGGGTAAGGGAGCAGTACTTC.

V and J are TRBV5-1 and TRBJ2-3; 8 bases fit TRBD2. Germline V gives CDR1 SGHRS, CDR2 YFSETQ. J lost 11 bases, V lost 4 bases, and 9 bases had no gene match. The CDR3 spans 13 residues. The CDR3 DNA sequence: TGCGCCAGCAGCCCCGGGGGGGCGGGAGGGCAGTATTTT. Translated, it gives CASSPGGAGGQYF.

The chain has TRBV4-1 and TRBJ1-4, with D unresolved. The CDR3 is 15 amino acids. CDR1 is MGHRA and CDR2 is YSYEKL in the germline V gene. Trimming stripped 4 bases from V and 10 bases from J, with 19 bases between. The CDR3, as DNA: TGCGCCAGCAGCCTCTGGCGGTTACTTGAGGGAAAACTGTTTTTT. This gives the protein CASSLWRLLEGKLFF.

The gene calls are TRBV28 and TRBJ1-1; D ambiguous. Germline CDR1 is MDHEN and CDR2 is SYDVKM. Trimming left V 10 bases short and J 1 base short, with 10 bases between. This CDR3 is built from 12 residues. The CDR3 nucleotides read TGTGCCACCAAGCGGGGGAACACTGAAGCTTTCTTT. This translates into CATKRGNTEAFF.

This chain uses TRBV4-1 with TRBJ1-1; D perhaps matches TRBD1 (6 bases). The germline gives CDR1 MGHRA, CDR2 YSYEKL. There are 15 residues in the CDR3. Between the trimmed V and J ends, which lost 0 bases and 4 bases, there was a span of 12 bases. The CDR3, as DNA: TGCGCCAGCAGCCAAGAAGCGGGAGGGGGCACTGAAGCTTTCTTT. Translating it yields CASSQEAGGGTEAFF.

The V call is TRBV11-2, the J call TRBJ2-1; TRBD2 agrees at 9 bases. The germline CDR1 and CDR2 sequences are SGHAT and FQNNGV. V shed 5 bases and J 10 bases; nucleotides not matched to a gene: 3. This CDR3 has 12 residues. DNA of the CDR3: TGTGCCAGCAGCCAAAGCGGGGGGGAGCAGTTCTTC. Residues: CASSQSGGEQFF.

The chain is built from TRBV28 and TRBJ1-2, with 8 bases lining up with TRBD1. Germline V CDR1 and CDR2: MDHEN, SYDVKM. The length of the CDR3 is 17 residues. Losses at the gene ends were 4 bases for V and 2 bases for J; bases not matched to a gene: 12. The CDR3 nucleotides read TGTGCCAGCAGTTCGCGACAGGGGAGAAAGGGGAACTATGGCTACACCTTC. It codes for CASSSRQGRKGNYGYTF.

The V and J genes are TRBV30 and TRBJ2-3; 10 nucleotides match TRBD2. The CDR3 covers 14 residues. Germline V CDR1 and CDR2: GTSNPN, SVGIG (reference sequence). The V gene end was trimmed by 1 base and the J gene end by 9 bases; junction bases not matched to a gene: 7. In DNA form, the CDR3 reads TGTGCCTGGAGTGCCAGCGGGGGGGCGTGGACGCAGTATTTT. It specifies CAWSASGGAWTQYF.

The chain joins TRBV7-6 to TRBJ2-3, with a possible D match to TRBD2 (5 bases). Trimming cost V 1 base and J 2 bases, with 13 bases left between them. Germline V CDR1 and CDR2: SGHVS, FNYEAQ. There are 16 residues in the CDR3. The CDR3 DNA reads as TGTGCCAGCAGCTTAGAATGGCGGGTCTTCACAGATACGCAGTATTTT. Its translation: CASSLEWRVFTDTQYF.

The chain combines TRBV29-1 with TRBJ2-7, with 8 bases aligning to TRBD2. The V segment lost 5 bases and the J segment 0 bases; nucleotides outside the gene matches: 3. The V gene's germline CDR1 is SQVTM and CDR2 ANQGSEA. This CDR3 has 13 amino acids. CDR3: CSVQTSVSYEQYF. CDR3 in DNA: TGCAGCGTTCAGACTAGCGTCTCCTACGAGCAGTACTTC.

This chain links TRBV7-3 with TRBJ2-1, with 10 bases that match TRBD2. The CDR3 consists of 17 residues. Per the germline V gene, CDR1 is SGHTA and CDR2 is FQGTGA. Trimming at V came to 2 bases and at J to 7 bases, leaving 11 bases not matched to a gene. The CDR3 here is CASSLRRAGGTSNEQFF. The CDR3 DNA reads as TGTGCCAGCAGCTTACGGAGAGCGGGAGGGACGTCGAATGAGCAGTTCTTC.

The genes are TRBV6-5 and TRBJ1-1, with 8 bases identical to TRBD1. V lost 0 bases and J lost 5; bases outside the gene matches: 8. CDR1 is MNHEY and CDR2 is SVGAGI in the germline V gene. This CDR3 contains 16 residues. The CDR3 reads CASSYSRQGAKTEAFF. The CDR3 bases are TGTGCCAGCAGTTACTCGAGGCAGGGGGCCAAGACTGAAGCTTTCTTT.

The rearrangement joins TRBV9 to TRBJ2-5; TRBD2 matches 8 bases. The CDR3 totals 14 residues. Germline CDR1 is SGDLS and CDR2 is YYNGEE. J gave up 5 bases and V 3 bases, and 6 bases lay outside the gene matches. The CDR3 protein is CASSGDGGEETQYF. CDR3 bases: TGTGCCAGCAGCGGAGACGGGGGGGAGGAGACCCAGTACTTC. The full variable domain, its missing parts supplied by reference TRBV9 and TRBJ2-5, is DSGVTQTPKHLITATGQRVTLRCSPRSGDLSVYWYQQSLDQGLQFLIQYYNGEERAKGNILERFSAQQFPDLHSELNLSSLELGDSALYFCASSGDGGEETQYFGPGTRLLVL.